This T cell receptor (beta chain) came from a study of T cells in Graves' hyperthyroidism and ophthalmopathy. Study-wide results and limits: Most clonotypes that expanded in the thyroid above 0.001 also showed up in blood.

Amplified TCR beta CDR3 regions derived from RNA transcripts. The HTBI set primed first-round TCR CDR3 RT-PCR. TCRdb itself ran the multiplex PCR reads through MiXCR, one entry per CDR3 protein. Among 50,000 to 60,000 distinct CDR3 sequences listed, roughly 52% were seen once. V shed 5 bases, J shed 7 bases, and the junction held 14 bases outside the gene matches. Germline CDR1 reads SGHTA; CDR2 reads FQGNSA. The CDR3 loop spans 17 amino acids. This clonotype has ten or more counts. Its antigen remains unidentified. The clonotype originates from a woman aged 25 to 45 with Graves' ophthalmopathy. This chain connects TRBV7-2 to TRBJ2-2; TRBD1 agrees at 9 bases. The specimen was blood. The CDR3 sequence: CASSKHPWTGEGGELFF. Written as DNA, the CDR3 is TGTGCCAGCAGCAAACACCCCTGGACAGGGGAGGGCGGGGAGCTGTTTTTT. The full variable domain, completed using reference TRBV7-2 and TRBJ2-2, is GAGVSQSPSNKVTEKGKDVELRCDPISGHTALYWYRQSLGQGLEFLIYFQGNSAPDKSGLPSDRFSAERTGGSVSTLTIQRTQQEDSAVYLCASSKHPWTGEGGELFFGEGSRLTVL.